Each of the 30 T cell receptor beta chains below was sequenced from the same sample in a study of blood T cells in healthy people across ages. It was with a sample-barcoded 5' primer and a J-beta primer mix that a second PCR of about 7 to 12 cycles was run. Using its own MiXCR run on the 5' RACE reads, TCRdb lists one record per CDR3 protein. The sample records some 1,800,000 distinct CDR3 sequences, around 40% being singletons. Material for sequencing was blood. The origin of the receptors is a human donor in good health.

A few counts support this clonotype. This chain joins TRBV12-3 or TRBV12-4 and TRBJ1-6; D not certain. The CDR3 is 12 residues long. V lost 8 bases to trimming and J lost 5 bases, with 7 bases between them. The CDR3: CASGLNNSPLHF. The CDR3 coding sequence is TGTGCCAGCGGCCTCAATAATTCACCCCTCCACTTT.

The J gene is TRBJ2-1, the V gene TRBV4-1, with D tentatively TRBD1 (5 bases). The CDR3 has 22 residues. V was trimmed by 0 bases and J by 3 bases, leaving 30 bases between them. CDR1 is MGHRA, CDR2 YSYEKL, per germline. The CDR3 bases are TGCGCCAGCAGCCAAGATCAGGTAAGAGGTCAGGGCCGATACAAGATCTACAATGAGCAGTTCTTC. Its translation is CASSQDQVRGQGRYKIYNEQFF.

This clonotype was seen a handful of times. This chain connects TRBV29-1 to TRBJ2-5, with D perhaps assigned TRBD1 or TRBD2 (5 bases each). CDR1 SQVTM and CDR2 ANQGSEA come from the germline V gene. Trimming left V 4 bases short and J 4 bases short, with 16 bases between. This CDR3 comprises 14 residues. CDR3: CSVAWFGTRETQYF. The DNA for the CDR3 is TGCAGCGTTGCTTGGTTTGGGACCAGAGAGACCCAGTACTTC.

This chain links TRBV12-3 or TRBV12-4 with TRBJ2-1; tentatively, D is TRBD1 (6 bases). Trimming left V 6 bases short and J 5 bases short, with 11 bases between. There are 13 residues in the CDR3. The CDR3 DNA reads as TGTGCCAGCAGCATCCGGGACAACAATGAGCAGTTCTTC. Protein: CASSIRDNNEQFF.

This clonotype was seen once. The rearrangement joins TRBV11-2 to TRBJ2-7; D perhaps matches TRBD2 (5 bases). V lost 6 bases, J lost 3 bases, and 18 bases lay in between. Germline V gene data show CDR1 as SGHAT and CDR2 as FQNNGV. This CDR3 contains 15 residues. CDR3 nucleotide sequence: TGTGCCAGCAGGCGGGTTGGACGTTTTAACTACGAGCAGTACTTC. Translated, it gives CASRRVGRFNYEQYF.

This clonotype showed up just a few times. The J gene is TRBJ2-1, the V gene TRBV6-5; the D gene is possibly TRBD2 (7 bases). Germline V lookup: CDR1 MNHEY, CDR2 SVGAGI. There are 13 residues in the CDR3. Between the trimmed V and J ends, which lost 7 bases and 9 bases, there was a span of 16 bases. The CDR3 nucleotides read TGTGCCAGCATGATCTACGGGGGGCGTGAGCAGTTCTTC. Translated: CASMIYGGREQFF.

The sample holds a few counts of this clonotype. The V gene is TRBV7-2, the J gene TRBJ2-7; 7 nucleotides align to TRBD2. The better agreement between TRBJ2-5 and the DNA end casts doubt on the J call. Germline V gene lookup returns CDR1 SGHTA and CDR2 FQGNSA. This CDR3 has 15 residues. The CDR3 nucleotides are TGTGCCAGCAGCTTAGAGGGGCGGGGGTTTGAGACCCAGTACTTC. This sequence encodes CASSLEGRGFETQYF.

The J gene is TRBJ1-1, the V gene TRBV14; D call uncertain. Per germline, CDR1 SGHDN and CDR2 FVKESK. The V gene lost 0 bases and the J gene lost 7 bases, with 9 bases spanning the gap. The CDR3 covers 13 residues. CDR3 DNA: TGTGCCAGCAGCCAAGATCCCTACAGTGAAGCTTTCTTT. This encodes CASSQDPYSEAFF.

The chain uses TRBV24-1 and TRBJ2-4; 7 bases agree with TRBD1. Germline values: CDR1 KGHDR, CDR2 SFDVKD. The V gene end was trimmed by 4 bases and the J gene end by 7 bases; junction bases not matched to a gene: 9. The CDR3 runs 15 residues. The CDR3 sequence: CATSDPGTVGNIQYF. The CDR3 DNA sequence: TGTGCCACCAGTGACCCCGGGACAGTCGGGAACATTCAGTACTTC.

In its sample, this clonotype was seen a few times. The chain has TRBV6-2 or TRBV6-3 and TRBJ2-5; D perhaps matches TRBD2 (6 bases). The CDR3 is 13 residues long. Between the trimmed V and J ends, which lost 8 bases and 5 bases, there was a span of 15 bases. The germline V gene encodes CDR1 MNHEY and CDR2 SVGEGT. For the CDR3, the DNA is TGTGCCAGCCAGCCTTCGGGGGACGAGACCCAGTACTTC. It codes for CASQPSGDETQYF.

V usage is TRBV28 and J usage is TRBJ1-6, with 7 bases aligning to TRBD1. The CDR3 is 17 amino acids. J gave up 0 bases and V 5 bases, and 7 bases lay outside the gene matches. Looked up from germline, CDR1 is MDHEN and CDR2 is SYDVKM. CDR3 loop: CASSIGDSSSYNSPLHF. The CDR3 nucleotides read TGTGCCAGCAGTATAGGGGACAGTAGCTCCTATAATTCACCCCTCCACTTT.

This rearrangement joins TRBV15 to TRBJ1-1, with D unclear. This CDR3 comprises 12 residues. CDR1 and CDR2 from the germline V gene are LNHNV and YYDKDF (reference sequence). The V gene lost 1 base and the J gene lost 4 bases, with 4 bases spanning the gap. CDR3 in amino acids: CATSRVVTEAFF. DNA for the CDR3: TGTGCCACCAGCAGAGTTGTCACTGAAGCTTTCTTT.

The table lists this clonotype with a few counts. This chain links TRBV2 with TRBJ2-4; D is uncertain. The J call may be faulty, since TRBJ2-7 better matches the DNA end. The germline CDR1 and CDR2 sequences are SNHLY and FYNNEI. CDR3 length equals 13 residues. CDR3: CASSDRPQDEQYF. The CDR3 DNA follows: TGTGCCAGCAGTGATAGGCCCCAAGACGAGCAGTACTTC.

Comment on this clonotype: The junction departs from the called germline gene at one end, perhaps through a read error. The chain uses TRBV5-1 and TRBJ2-7; TRBD1 aligns across 11 bases. The germline gives CDR1 SGHRS, CDR2 YFSETQ. CDR3 size: 15 residues. The CDR3 sequence is CASSWDRGAFYEQYF. CDR3 in DNA: TGTGCCAGCAGCTGGGACAGGGGGGCCTTCTACGAGCAGTACTTC.

CDR3 residues: CASSPAGTDVYGYTF. CDR3 nucleotides: TGCGCCAGCAGCCCGGCAGGGACAGACGTCTATGGCTACACCTTC. This chain uses TRBV5-1 with TRBJ1-2; 7 positions match TRBD1. CDR3 size: 15 residues. Per germline, CDR1 SGHRS and CDR2 YFSETQ. V lost 4 bases and J lost 4; bases outside the gene matches: 10.

This clonotype came up a few times. The chain is built from TRBV5-1 and TRBJ2-3, with 12 bases lining up with TRBD1. After removal of 4 bases from V and 6 bases from J, the junction contained 6 bases not matched to a gene. CDR3 size: 15 residues. Germline V gene lookup returns CDR1 SGHRS and CDR2 YFSETQ. The CDR3 nucleotides read TGCGCCAGCAGCCAGGGACAGGGGGCGAGCGATACGCAGTATTTT. Translating gives CASSQGQGASDTQYF.

This chain links TRBV6-2 or TRBV6-3 with TRBJ1-2; weak D call: TRBD1 (5 bases). The V gene lost 6 bases and the J gene lost 7 bases, with 18 bases spanning the gap. This CDR3 spans 14 amino acids. CDR1 is MNHEY, CDR2 SVGEGT, per germline. Here the CDR3 DNA reads TGTGCCAGCAGCCCTTCGGGGACGCTTCGTGGCTACACCTTC. This codes for CASSPSGTLRGYTF.

Points on this clonotype: A read error may produce the germline difference seen at one junction end. The chain combines TRBV5-1 with TRBJ2-2, with D possibly being TRBD2 (5 bases). The CDR3 totals 12 residues. The germline V gene has CDR1 SGHRS and CDR2 YFSETQ. CDR3 sequence (DNA): TGCGCCAGCAGCTTTGAAGTCGGGGAGCGGTTTTTT. Translation: CASSFEVGERFF.

The gene calls are TRBV29-1 and TRBJ2-1; the match to TRBD1 covers 12 bases. CDR3 length equals 13 residues. J was trimmed by 5 bases and V by 8 bases; bases with no gene match: 4. In germline, CDR1 is SQVTM, CDR2 ANQGSEA. The CDR3, as DNA: TGCAGCACGGGACAGGGGGCGGACAATGAGCAGTTCTTC. It yields the protein CSTGQGADNEQFF.

This chain uses TRBV7-9 with TRBJ2-2; either TRBD1 or TRBD2 may supply D (6 bases each). The CDR3 extends over 16 amino acids. V lost 5 bases to trimming and J lost 6 bases, with 19 bases between them. The germline V gene encodes CDR1 SEHNR and CDR2 FQNEAQ (reference sequence). The CDR3: CASSLLGGVYAGELFF. In DNA, the CDR3 is TGTGCCAGCAGCCTACTCGGGGGCGTATACGCCGGGGAGCTGTTTTTT.

This clonotype has a handful of counts. V and J are TRBV20-1 and TRBJ2-4; no clear D. The J call may be mistaken, given a closer DNA end match to TRBJ2-5. The CDR3 has 13 residues. The germline V gene has CDR1 DFQATT and CDR2 SNEGSKA (reference sequence). CDR3 region: CSARDRRQETQYF. CDR3 DNA: TGCAGTGCTAGAGACAGAAGGCAAGAGACCCAGTACTTC.

The chain joins TRBV20-1 to TRBJ2-5; weak D call: TRBD1 (6 bases). The CDR3 sequence is 13 residues long. V shed 2 bases and J shed 7 bases, with 14 bases lying between them. The germline CDR1 and CDR2 sequences are DFQATT and SNEGSKA (reference sequence). CDR3 protein: CSARHTGKGTQYF. CDR3 DNA: TGCAGTGCTAGACATACAGGGAAAGGGACCCAGTACTTC.

There are a few counts of this clonotype. The chain has TRBV4-2 and TRBJ2-7, with 7 bases lining up with TRBD2. The CDR3 consists of 15 residues. Losses at the gene ends were 0 bases for V and 3 bases for J; bases not matched to a gene: 5. Germline V gene lookup returns CDR1 LGHNA and CDR2 YNFKEQ. In DNA, the CDR3 is TGTGCCAGCAGCCAAGAAGCGGGAACCATCTACGAGCAGTACTTC. Translated, it gives CASSQEAGTIYEQYF.

Here the CDR3 DNA reads TGCAGCGTTAAGGGGGCAGGGCTTGGGGGCTACACCTTC. Amino acid sequence: CSVKGAGLGGYTF. J is TRBJ1-2 and V is TRBV29-1, with 7 nucleotides matching TRBD1. There are 13 residues in the CDR3. V shed 5 bases and J 8 bases; nucleotides not matched to a gene: 11. Germline loops: CDR1 SQVTM, CDR2 ANQGSEA.

The chain carries TRBV5-5 and TRBJ2-3; perhaps TRBD1 as D (6 bases). Germline V CDR1 and CDR2: SGHKS, YYEKEE (reference sequence). The CDR3 spans 15 residues. V lost 5 bases and J 2 bases, leaving 15 bases between the germline ends. CDR3 DNA sequence: TGTGCCAGCAGGAAGGAACCGGGACACACAGATACGCAGTATTTT. This translates into CASRKEPGHTDTQYF.

V is TRBV25-1 and J is TRBJ1-1; a possible D gene is TRBD1 (5 bases). Germline V gene data show CDR1 as MGHDK and CDR2 as SYGVNS. The CDR3 extends over 15 amino acids. The ends were cut back, 1 base at V and 1 base at J, with 10 bases in the middle. CDR3 coding DNA: TGTGCCAGCAGTGAATGGGGGAGGGGGAACACTGAAGCTTTCTTT. Encoded protein: CASSEWGRGNTEAFF.

This clonotype was picked up a small number of times. The chain has TRBV29-1 and TRBJ1-3; no definite D call. This CDR3 region has 13 residues. The V end lost 4 bases, the J end lost 3 bases, and 10 bases lay between the germline ends. The V gene's germline CDR1 is SQVTM and CDR2 ANQGSEA. As DNA, the CDR3 is TGCAGCGTTGCGGGAGGGAATGGAAACACCATATATTTT. The encoded protein is CSVAGGNGNTIYF.

Note on this clonotype: With a much larger clone just one base away, this may be a read error. This chain links TRBV6-2 or TRBV6-3 with TRBJ2-3; D possibly corresponds to TRBD2 (5 bases). Looked up from germline, CDR1 is MNHEY and CDR2 is SVGEGT. This CDR3 spans 14 amino acids. V lost 6 bases to trimming and J lost 6 bases, with 16 bases between them. CDR3 loop: CASRYQQEADTQYF. CDR3 DNA sequence: TGTGCCAGCAGGTATCAGCAGGAGGCGGATACGCAGTATTTT.

V and J are TRBV28 and TRBJ2-7; TRBD2 aligns across 12 bases. CDR3 length: 14 residues. Germline V gene data show CDR1 as MDHEN and CDR2 as SYDVKM. Here the CDR3 DNA reads TGTGGGACTAGCGGGGCCTTTGTATCCTACGAGCAGTACTTC. This gives the protein CGTSGAFVSYEQYF.

In its sample, this clonotype was seen a few times. V gene TRBV4-3 combines with J gene TRBJ2-1; the D gene is possibly TRBD2 (6 bases). Germline assignment: CDR1 LGHNA and CDR2 YSLEER. The CDR3 has 13 amino acids. Trimming removed 2 bases from V and 9 bases from J, with 11 bases in between. The CDR3 here is CASSQTSYGEQFF. The CDR3 region has the DNA TGCGCCAGCAGCCAAACTAGCTACGGTGAGCAGTTCTTC.